A selection of T cell receptor beta chains follows, all from one sample in a study of shared clonotypes between healthy human individuals. Sequencing used immunoSEQ multiplex PCR; TCRdb keeps in-frame clones, though not all of them. The sample carries about 680,000 clones, around 74% recorded once. The sequencing input was memory CD4+ T cells sorted from blood. These receptors came from a woman under 40 in good health. The CDR3 runs from the conserved cysteine through the conserved F or W. A D gene is named only where the DNA matches it firmly. A row's size may be missing; if present it is once, few, many or a size class.

V	length	size	D	J	DNA	CDR3
TRBV6-5	16	NA	NA	TRBJ2-2	TGTGCCAGCAGTTACGGCACTAGCCCAGTACCCGGGGAGCTGTTTTTT	CASSYGTSPVPGELFF
TRBV30	14	NA	NA	TRBJ1-4	TGTGCCTGGAGTGTTGTCAGGCGGGATGAAAAACTGTTTTTT	CAWSVVRRDEKLFF
TRBV9	15	NA	TRBD1	TRBJ1-2	TGTGCCAGCAGCGTAACTCCAGGGGGCGACTATGGCTACACCTTC	CASSVTPGGDYGYTF
TRBV5-1	14	NA	TRBD1	TRBJ2-1	TGCGCCAGCAGCTTGGGGACAGGGATTGGTGAGCAGTTCTTC	CASSLGTGIGEQFF
TRBV6-5	14	NA	TRBD2	TRBJ2-7	TGTGCCAGCAGCTATAGCGGGTATGGGTACGAGCAGTACTTC	CASSYSGYGYEQYF
TRBV6-5	15	NA	TRBD2	TRBJ2-1	TGTGCCAGCAGTTACTTAACTAGCGGGAGTAATGAGCAGTTCTTC	CASSYLTSGSNEQFF
TRBV5-6	19	NA	TRBD2	TRBJ2-7	TGTGCCAGCAGCTTGCACAAACCATTCCTACTAGCGGAGCTCTACGAGCAGTACTTC	CASSLHKPFLLAELYEQYF
TRBV7-2	14	NA	NA	TRBJ2-3	TGTGCCAGCAGCCCAAGATCCAGCACAGATACGCAGTATTTT	CASSPRSSTDTQYF
TRBV27	15	NA	NA	TRBJ2-7	TGTGCCAGCAGTAAGACTCCACCGAGCTCCTACGAGCAGTACTTC	CASSKTPPSSYEQYF
TRBV27	16	once	NA	TRBJ2-2	TGTGCCAGCAGACTTAATCGGGCAGCTGACACCGGGGAGCTGTTTTTT	CASRLNRAADTGELFF
TRBV5-4	16	NA	NA	TRBJ2-1	TGTGCCAGCAGCTTGAGCGCGGGACAGTTTCGCAATGAGCAGTTCTTC	CASSLSAGQFRNEQFF
TRBV4-1	15	NA	NA	TRBJ2-3	TGCGCCAGCAGCCAAGATCTGCCTAGCGTTAATACGCAGTATTTT	CASSQDLPSVNTQYF
TRBV2	14	NA	TRBD2	TRBJ2-2	TGTGCCAGCAGGCGAGCGGGAGAGACCGGGGAGCTGTTTTTT	CASRRAGETGELFF
TRBV30	14	NA	NA	TRBJ2-1	TGTGCCTGGAGTGGTGGCGGAATGTACAATGAGCAGTTCTTC	CAWSGGGMYNEQFF
TRBV25-1	15	NA	TRBD1	TRBJ2-1	TGTGCCAGCAGTGGGACAGGCGCACCAGGGGATGAGCAGTTCTTC	CASSGTGAPGDEQFF
TRBV6-1	15	NA	NA	TRBJ1-5	TGTGCCAGCAGATTGCTTCTGAATAGCAATCAGCCCCAGCATTTT	CASRLLLNSNQPQHF
TRBV7-9	15	NA	NA	TRBJ1-3	TGTGCCAGCAGCTTCAAGGGGCTGTTTGGAAACACCATATATTTT	CASSFKGLFGNTIYF
TRBV2	16	NA	NA	TRBJ1-3	TGTGCCAGCAGCCTGCCCTGGGATAGCTCTGGAAACACCATATATTTT	CASSLPWDSSGNTIYF
TRBV25-1	14	NA	TRBD1	TRBJ2-7	TGTGCCAGCAGTGTAAGGGGGCGAGGGTACGAGCAGTACTTC	CASSVRGRGYEQYF
TRBV18	17	NA	TRBD2	TRBJ2-3	TGTGCCAGCTCACCCCCGGGACTAGCGGGAGGCACAGATACGCAGTATTTT	CASSPPGLAGGTDTQYF
TRBV6-5	15	NA	TRBD1	TRBJ1-2	TGTGCCAGCAGAGGACCGGGACAGGCGCGCTATGGCTACACCTTC	CASRGPGQARYGYTF
TRBV6-1	14	NA	NA	TRBJ2-2	TGTGCCAGCACCGAAAATGCAGGCATCGGGGAGCTGTTTTTT	CASTENAGIGELFF
TRBV7-3	14	NA	TRBD1	TRBJ2-2	TGTGCCAGCAGCATACAGGGGACCGCCGGGGAGCTGTTTTTT	CASSIQGTAGELFF
TRBV27	15	NA	TRBD1	TRBJ1-1	TGTGCCAGCAGTTTTTACAGGGGGTCTGATATTGAAGCTTTCTTT	CASSFYRGSDIEAFF
TRBV6-6	15	NA	TRBD1	TRBJ2-1	TGTGCCAGCAGTTCCAGGGACAGCCCAAGGAATGAGCAGTTCTTC	CASSSRDSPRNEQFF
TRBV5-4	15	NA	NA	TRBJ2-2	TGTGCCAGCAGCCCTATCGGAGCGAACACCGGGGAGCTGTTTTTT	CASSPIGANTGELFF
TRBV12-5	16	NA	NA	TRBJ1-2	TGTGCTAGTGGGTCCAACCCACAGGGAGCTAACTATGGCTACACCTTC	CASGSNPQGANYGYTF
TRBV11-3	15	NA	TRBD2	TRBJ2-1	TGTGCCAGCAGCTCGGGGACTAGCGGGGCATCGGAGCAGTTCTTC	CASSSGTSGASEQFF